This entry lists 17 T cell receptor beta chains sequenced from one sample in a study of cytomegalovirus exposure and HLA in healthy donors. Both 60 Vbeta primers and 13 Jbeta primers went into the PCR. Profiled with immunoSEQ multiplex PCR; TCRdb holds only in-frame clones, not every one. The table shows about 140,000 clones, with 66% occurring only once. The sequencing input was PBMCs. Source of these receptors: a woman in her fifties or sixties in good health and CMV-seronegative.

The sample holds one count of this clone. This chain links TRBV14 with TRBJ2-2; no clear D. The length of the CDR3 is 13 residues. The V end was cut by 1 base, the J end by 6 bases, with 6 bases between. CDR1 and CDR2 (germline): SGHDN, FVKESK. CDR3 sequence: CASSQGPAGELFF. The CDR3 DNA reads TGTGCCAGCAGCCAAGGCCCGGCCGGGGAGCTGTTTTTT.

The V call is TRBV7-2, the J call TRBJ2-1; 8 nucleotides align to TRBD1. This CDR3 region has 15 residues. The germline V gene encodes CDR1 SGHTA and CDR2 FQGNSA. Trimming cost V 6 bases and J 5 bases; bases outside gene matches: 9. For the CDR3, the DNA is TGTGCCAGCAGTCCCGACAGGGGTATCCACAATGAGCAGTTCTTC. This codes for CASSPDRGIHNEQFF.

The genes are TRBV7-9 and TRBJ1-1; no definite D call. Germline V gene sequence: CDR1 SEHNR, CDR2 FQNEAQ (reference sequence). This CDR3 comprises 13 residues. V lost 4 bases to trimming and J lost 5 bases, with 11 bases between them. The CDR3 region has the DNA TGTGCCAGCAGCTCTATGGCAGGAACTGAAGCTTTCTTT. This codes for CASSSMAGTEAFF.

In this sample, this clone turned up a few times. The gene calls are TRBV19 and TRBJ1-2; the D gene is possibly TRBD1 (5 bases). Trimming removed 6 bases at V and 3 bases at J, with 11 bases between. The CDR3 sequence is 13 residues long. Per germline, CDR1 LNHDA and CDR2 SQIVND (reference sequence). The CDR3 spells CASSRTGDYGYTF. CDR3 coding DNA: TGTGCCAGTAGCCGGACGGGGGACTATGGCTACACCTTC.

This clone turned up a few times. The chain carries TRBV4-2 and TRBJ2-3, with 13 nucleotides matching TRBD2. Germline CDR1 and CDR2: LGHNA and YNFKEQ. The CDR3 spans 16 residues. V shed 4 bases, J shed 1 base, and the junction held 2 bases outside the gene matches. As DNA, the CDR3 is TGTGCCAGCAGCCCTGGACTAGCGGGAGGCACAGATACGCAGTATTTT. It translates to CASSPGLAGGTDTQYF.

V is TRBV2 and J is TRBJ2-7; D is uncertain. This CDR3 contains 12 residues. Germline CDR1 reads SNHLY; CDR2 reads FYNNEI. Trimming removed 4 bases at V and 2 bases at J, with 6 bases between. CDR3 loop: CASSAPAYEQYF. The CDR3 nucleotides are TGTGCCAGCAGTGCGCCAGCCTACGAGCAGTACTTC.

CDR3 DNA sequence: TGTGCCAGTAGTATAGGACCCCCACAGGGTGGGAGCGAGCAGTACTTC. This encodes CASSIGPPQGGSEQYF. The chain recombines TRBV19 with TRBJ2-7, with a possible D match to TRBD1 (6 bases). V lost 1 base and J 6 bases, leaving 19 bases between the germline ends. Germline V gene sequence: CDR1 LNHDA, CDR2 SQIVND (reference sequence). The CDR3 has 16 residues.

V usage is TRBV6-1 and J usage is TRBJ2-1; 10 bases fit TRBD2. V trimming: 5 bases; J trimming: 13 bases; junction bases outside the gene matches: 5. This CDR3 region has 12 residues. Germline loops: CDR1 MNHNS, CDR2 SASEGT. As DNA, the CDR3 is TGTGCCAGCAGTTTAGGACTAGCGGTACAGTTCTTC. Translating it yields CASSLGLAVQFF.

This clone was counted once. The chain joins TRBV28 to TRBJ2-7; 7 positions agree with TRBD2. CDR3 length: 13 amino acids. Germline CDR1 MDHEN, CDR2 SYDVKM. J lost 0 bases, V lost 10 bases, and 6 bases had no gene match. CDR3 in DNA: TGTGCCACGTACGGGGGGAGCTCCTACGAGCAGTACTTC. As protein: CATYGGSSYEQYF.

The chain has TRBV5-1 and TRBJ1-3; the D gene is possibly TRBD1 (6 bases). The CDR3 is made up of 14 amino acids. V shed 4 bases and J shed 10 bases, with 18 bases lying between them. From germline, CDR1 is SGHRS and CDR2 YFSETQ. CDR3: CASSLGYRETTIYF. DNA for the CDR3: TGCGCCAGCAGCCTGGGATACAGGGAGACAACCATATATTTT.

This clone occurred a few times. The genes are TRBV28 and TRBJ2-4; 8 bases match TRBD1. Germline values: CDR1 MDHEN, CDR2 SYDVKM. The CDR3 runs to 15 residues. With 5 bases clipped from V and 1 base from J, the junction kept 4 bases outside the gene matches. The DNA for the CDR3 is TGTGCCAGCAGTATGACAGGGGTGGCCAAAAACATTCAGTACTTC. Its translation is CASSMTGVAKNIQYF.

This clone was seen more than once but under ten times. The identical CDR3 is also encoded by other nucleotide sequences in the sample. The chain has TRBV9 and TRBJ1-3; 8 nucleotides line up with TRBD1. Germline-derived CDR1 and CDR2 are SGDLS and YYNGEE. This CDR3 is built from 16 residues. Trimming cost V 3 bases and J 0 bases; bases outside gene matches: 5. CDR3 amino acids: CASSATGVSSGNTIYF. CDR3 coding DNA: TGTGCCAGCAGCGCGACAGGGGTGAGCTCTGGAAACACCATATATTTT.

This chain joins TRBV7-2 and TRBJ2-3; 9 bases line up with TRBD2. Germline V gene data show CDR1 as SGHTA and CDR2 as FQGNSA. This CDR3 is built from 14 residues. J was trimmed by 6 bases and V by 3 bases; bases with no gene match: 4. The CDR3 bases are TGTGCCAGCAGCTTGAGCGGGGGGCAGGATACGCAGTATTTT. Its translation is CASSLSGGQDTQYF. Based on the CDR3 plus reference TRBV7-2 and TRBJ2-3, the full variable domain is GAGVSQSPSNKVTEKGKDVELRCDPISGHTALYWYRQSLGQGLEFLIYFQGNSAPDKSGLPSDRFSAERTGGSVSTLTIQRTQQEDSAVYLCASSLSGGQDTQYFGPGTRLTVL.

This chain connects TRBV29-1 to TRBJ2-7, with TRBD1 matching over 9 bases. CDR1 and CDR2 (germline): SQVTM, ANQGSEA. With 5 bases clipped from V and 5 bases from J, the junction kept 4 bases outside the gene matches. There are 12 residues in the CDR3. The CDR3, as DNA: TGCAGCGTTACAGGGGGCATGAACGAGCAGTACTTC. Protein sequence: CSVTGGMNEQYF.

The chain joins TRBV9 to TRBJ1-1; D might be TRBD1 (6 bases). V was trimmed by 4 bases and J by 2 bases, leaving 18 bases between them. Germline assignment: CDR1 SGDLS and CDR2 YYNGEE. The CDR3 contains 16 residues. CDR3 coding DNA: TGTGCCAGCAGCCCGAGGGTAGGGGGAACTAACACTGAAGCTTTCTTT. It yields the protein CASSPRVGGTNTEAFF.

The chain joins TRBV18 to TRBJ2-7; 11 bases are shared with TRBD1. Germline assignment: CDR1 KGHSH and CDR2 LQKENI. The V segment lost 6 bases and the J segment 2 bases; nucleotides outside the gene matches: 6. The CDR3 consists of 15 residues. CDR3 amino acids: CASSQGQGGPYEQYF. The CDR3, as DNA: TGTGCCAGCTCCCAGGGACAGGGGGGACCCTACGAGCAGTACTTC.

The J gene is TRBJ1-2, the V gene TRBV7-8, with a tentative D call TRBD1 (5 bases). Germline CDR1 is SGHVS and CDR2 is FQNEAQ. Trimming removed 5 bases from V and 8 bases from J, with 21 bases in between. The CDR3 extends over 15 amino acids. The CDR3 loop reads CASSPLSGGRGGYTF. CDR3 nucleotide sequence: TGTGCCAGCAGCCCCCTGTCTGGTGGGAGGGGCGGCTACACCTTC.